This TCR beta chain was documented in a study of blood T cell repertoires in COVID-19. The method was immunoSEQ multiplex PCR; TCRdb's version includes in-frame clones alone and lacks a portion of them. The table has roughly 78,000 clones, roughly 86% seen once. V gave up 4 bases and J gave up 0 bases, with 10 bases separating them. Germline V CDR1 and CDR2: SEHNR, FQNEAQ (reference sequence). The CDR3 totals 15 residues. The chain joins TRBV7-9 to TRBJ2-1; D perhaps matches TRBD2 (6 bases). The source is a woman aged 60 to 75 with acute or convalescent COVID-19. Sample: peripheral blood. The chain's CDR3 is CASSYRGSSYNEQFF. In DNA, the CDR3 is TGTGCCAGCAGCTACCGGGGGAGCTCCTACAATGAGCAGTTCTTC.